This T cell receptor (beta chain) stems from a study of graft-versus-host responses after intestinal transplantation. On the study more broadly: After anti-thymocyte globulin induction, recipients took tacrolimus and steroids for around three years.

For this clone: Its antigen is not known.

The method was immunoSEQ multiplex PCR; TCRdb's version includes in-frame clones alone and lacks a portion of them. The table shows 90,000 or so clones, with roughly 80% occurring only once. V lost 2 bases and J lost 6, with 9 bases in between. Germline lookup yields CDR1 SGHRS and CDR2 YFSETQ. This CDR3 comprises 13 residues. Sequencing used unstimulated CD4+ T cells sorted from spleen or lymph node cells, obtained before intestinal transplant. This TCR derives from a human donor who received an intestinal transplant. This rearrangement joins TRBV5-1 to TRBJ2-1; a possible D gene is TRBD1 (5 bases). CDR3: CASSFQGTNEQFF. Written as DNA, the CDR3 is TGCGCCAGCAGCTTTCAGGGCACCAATGAGCAGTTCTTC.